These T cell receptor beta chains were read from a single sample in a study of T cells in tuberculosis. Repertoires were generated with immunoSEQ multiplex PCR, while TCRdb's copy carries only in-frame clones and drops some. The sample contains about 58,000 clones, around 90% of which appear only once. The source material was CD1b-GMM tetramer-negative cells sorted from PBMCs. These receptors were collected from an adult woman with latent tuberculosis. CDR3s include the opening cysteine and the closing phenylalanine or tryptophan. D genes are given only for firm matches. Size is stated for part of the rows, as once, few or many counts, or as a class when the clone is expanded.

- TRBJ2-3 TRBD2 TRBV6-1 CASSEWSGGADTQYF TGTGCCAGCAGTGAATGGAGCGGGGGGGCTGATACGCAGTATTTT
- TRBJ2-2 TRBD2 TRBV4-1 CASRGTSRTGELFF TGCGCCAGCAGAGGGACTAGCCGAACCGGGGAGCTGTTTTTT
- TRBJ1-2 - TRBV5-4 CASSPVGDSGYTF TGTGCCAGCAGCCCTGTAGGGGACTCTGGCTACACCTTC
- TRBJ2-7 TRBD2 TRBV11-3 CASSLTSGDYEQYF TGTGCCAGCAGCTTAACTAGCGGGGACTACGAGCAGTACTTC
- TRBJ2-1 TRBD1 TRBV2 CASSPRPGTGVEQFF TGTGCCAGCAGTCCGCGTCCCGGGACAGGGGTCGAGCAGTTCTTC
- TRBJ1-5 TRBD1 TRBV11-2 CASSIGTGSQPQHF TGTGCCAGCAGCATCGGGACAGGAAGCCAGCCCCAGCATTTT
- TRBJ2-3 - TRBV30 CAWSTGDTQYF TGTGCCTGGAGTACAGGAGATACGCAGTATTTT
- TRBJ2-7 - TRBV19 CASSRDYEQYF TGTGCCAGTAGTAGGGACTACGAGCAGTACTTC
- TRBJ2-7 TRBD2 TRBV4-2 CASSQGTSVYEQYF TGTGCCAGCAGCCAAGGAACTAGCGTCTACGAGCAGTACTTC
- TRBJ2-1 TRBD2 TRBV11-2 CASKAPASGRNEQFF TGTGCCAGCAAAGCTCCGGCTAGCGGGAGGAATGAGCAGTTCTTC
- TRBJ1-5 - TRBV27 CASPYRVQLPQHF TGTGCCAGCCCCTACAGGGTTCAATTGCCCCAGCATTTT
few TRBJ1-4 - TRBV18 CASSPQQFMATNEKLFF TGTGCCAGCTCACCGCAACAGTTTATGGCAACTAATGAAAAACTGTTTTTT
once TRBJ1-1 - TRBV4-3 CASSPRLVLLNTEAFF TGCGCCAGCAGCCCCCGGCTAGTTTTACTGAACACTGAAGCTTTCTTT
- TRBJ2-1 TRBD2 TRBV6-4 CASSVRAGTGLYNEQFF TGTGCCAGCAGTGTAAGAGCGGGAACGGGCCTCTACAATGAGCAGTTCTTC
- TRBJ2-7 TRBD2 TRBV2 CASSEGGGGYEQYF TGTGCCAGCAGTGAAGGGGGCGGGGGTTACGAGCAGTACTTC
- TRBJ2-3 - TRBV7-2 CASSSDFSRPDTQYF TGTGCCAGCAGCTCAGACTTCTCAAGGCCAGATACGCAGTATTTT
few TRBJ2-7 TRBD1 TRBV19 CASSITQGGYEQYF TGTGCCAGTAGTATAACACAGGGGGGCTACGAGCAGTACTTC
- TRBJ2-1 TRBD1 TRBV7-8 CASSQDRNNEQFF TGTGCCAGCAGCCAGGACAGGAACAATGAGCAGTTCTTC
- TRBJ2-3 - TRBV7-2 CASRQRPTDTQYF TGTGCCAGCAGGCAGCGGCCCACAGATACGCAGTATTTT
- TRBJ1-1 TRBD1 TRBV10-2 CASSEGGGFYTEAFF TGCGCCAGCAGTGAGGGAGGGGGCTTTTACACTGAAGCTTTCTTT
- TRBJ2-7 TRBD1 TRBV6-1 CASRQTGFGEQYF TGTGCCAGCAGACAGACAGGGTTCGGGGAGCAGTACTTC
- TRBJ1-2 - TRBV28 CASSLWPTNYGYTF TGTGCCAGCAGTTTGTGGCCGACTAACTATGGCTACACCTTC
- TRBJ2-7 TRBD1 TRBV7-2 CASSLVGQGTHEQYF TGTGCCAGCAGCTTAGTCGGACAGGGTACCCACGAGCAGTACTTC
once TRBJ1-1 - TRBV7-8 CASSLAPGTEAFF TGTGCCAGCAGCTTAGCTCCGGGCACTGAAGCTTTCTTT